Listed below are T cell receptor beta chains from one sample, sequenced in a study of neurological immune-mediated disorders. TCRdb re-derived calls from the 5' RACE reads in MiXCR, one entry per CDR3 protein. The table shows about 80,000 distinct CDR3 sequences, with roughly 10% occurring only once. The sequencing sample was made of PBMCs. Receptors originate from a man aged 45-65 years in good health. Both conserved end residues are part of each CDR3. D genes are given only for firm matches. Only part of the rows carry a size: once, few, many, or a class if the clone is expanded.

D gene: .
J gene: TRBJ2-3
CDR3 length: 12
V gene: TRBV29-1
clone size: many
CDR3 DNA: TGCAGCGTTGGCGGGGACACAGATACGCAGTATTTT
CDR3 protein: CSVGGDTDTQYF

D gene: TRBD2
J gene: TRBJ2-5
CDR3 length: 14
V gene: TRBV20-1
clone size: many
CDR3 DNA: TGCAGTGCCCGAGCGGGGGGGAACCAAGAGACCCAGTACTTC
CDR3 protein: CSARAGGNQETQYF

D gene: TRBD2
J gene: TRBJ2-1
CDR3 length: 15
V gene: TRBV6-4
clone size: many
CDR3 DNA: TGTGCCAGCAGTGACCTAGCGGGGGGGTTGAATGAGCAGTTCTTC
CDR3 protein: CASSDLAGGLNEQFF

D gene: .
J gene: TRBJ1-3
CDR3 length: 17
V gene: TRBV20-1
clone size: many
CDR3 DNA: TGCAGTGCTAGAAGCCAATCCGGGACACGCTCTGGAAACACCATATATTTT
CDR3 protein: CSARSQSGTRSGNTIYF

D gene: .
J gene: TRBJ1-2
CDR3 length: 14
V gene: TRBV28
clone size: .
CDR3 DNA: TGTGCCAGCACCTCCTCGGGGGGGGCCTATGGCTACACCTTC
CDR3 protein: CASTSSGGAYGYTF

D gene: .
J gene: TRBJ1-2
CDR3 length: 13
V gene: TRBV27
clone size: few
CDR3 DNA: TGTGCCAGCACGGCTCGGGGATCGCATGGCTACACCTTC
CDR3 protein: CASTARGSHGYTF

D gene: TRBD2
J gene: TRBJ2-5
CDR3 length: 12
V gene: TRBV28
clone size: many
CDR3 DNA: TGTGCCAGCGCGGGGGGGCAAGAGACCCAGTACTTC
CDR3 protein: CASAGGQETQYF

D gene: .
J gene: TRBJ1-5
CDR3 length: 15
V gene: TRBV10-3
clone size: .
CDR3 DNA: TGTGCCAACACGGATGACCACCTTAGCAATCAGCCCCAGCATTTT
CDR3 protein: CANTDDHLSNQPQHF

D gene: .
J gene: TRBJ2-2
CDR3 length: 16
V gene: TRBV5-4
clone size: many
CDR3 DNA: TGTGCCAGCAGCTTGAACCGCGGGATGAGGTCCGGGGAGCTGTTTTTT
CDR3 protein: CASSLNRGMRSGELFF

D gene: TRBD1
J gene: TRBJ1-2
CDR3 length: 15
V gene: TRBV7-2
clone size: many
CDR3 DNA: TGTGCCAGCAGCTTAGAGAGGGGGCAGGCCTATGGCTACACCTTC
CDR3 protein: CASSLERGQAYGYTF

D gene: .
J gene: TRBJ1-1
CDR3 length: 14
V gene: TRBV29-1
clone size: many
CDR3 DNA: TGCAGCGTTGCAGGGGCCGTCGTTAGCACTGAAGCTTTCTTT
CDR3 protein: CSVAGAVVSTEAFF

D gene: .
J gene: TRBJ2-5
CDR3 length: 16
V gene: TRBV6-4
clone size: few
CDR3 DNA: TGTGCCAGACGTCCCTCCGAGACTAGGGGACAAGAGACCCAGTACTTC
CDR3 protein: CARRPSETRGQETQYF

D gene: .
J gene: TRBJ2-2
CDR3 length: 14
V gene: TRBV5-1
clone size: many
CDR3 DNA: TGCGCCAGCAGCTTGGGCTCCAACACCGGGGAGCTGTTTTTT
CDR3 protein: CASSLGSNTGELFF

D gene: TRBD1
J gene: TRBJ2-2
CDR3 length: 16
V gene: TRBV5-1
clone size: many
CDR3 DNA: TGCGCCAGCAGCCCTGGAGGGACAGGACACACCGGGGAGCTGTTTTTT
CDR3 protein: CASSPGGTGHTGELFF

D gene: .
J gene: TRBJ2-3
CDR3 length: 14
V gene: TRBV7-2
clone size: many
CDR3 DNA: TGTGCCAGCAGCACTAGCTTCCAGACAGATACGCAGTATTTT
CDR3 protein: CASSTSFQTDTQYF

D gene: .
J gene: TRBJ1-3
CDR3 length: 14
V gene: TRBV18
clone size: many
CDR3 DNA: TGTGCCAGCTCACCAGTAACTTCTGGAAACACCATATATTTT
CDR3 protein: CASSPVTSGNTIYF

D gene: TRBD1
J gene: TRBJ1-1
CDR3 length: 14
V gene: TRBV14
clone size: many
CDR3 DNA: TGTGCCAGCAGCCTCGGACAGGGGACAAGGACAGCTTTCTTT
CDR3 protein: CASSLGQGTRTAFF

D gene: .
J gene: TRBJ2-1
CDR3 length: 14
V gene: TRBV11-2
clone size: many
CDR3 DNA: TGTGCCAGCCAGAGTCTCAGCTCCTACAATGAGCAGTTCTTC
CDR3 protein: CASQSLSSYNEQFF

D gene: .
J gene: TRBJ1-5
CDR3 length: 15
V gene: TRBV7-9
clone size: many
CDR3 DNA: TGTGCCAGCAGCTTAGGACCCGAGAGGGGTCAGCCCCAGCATTTT
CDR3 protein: CASSLGPERGQPQHF

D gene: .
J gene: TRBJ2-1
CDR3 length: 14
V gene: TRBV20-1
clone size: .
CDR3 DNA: TGCAGTGCTAGAGACGGGCTAGCGCGTATTGAGCAGATCTTC
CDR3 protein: CSARDGLARIEQIF

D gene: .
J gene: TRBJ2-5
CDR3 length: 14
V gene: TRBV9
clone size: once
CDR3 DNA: TGTGCCAGCAGCTTCGGGGGTATTGCAGAGACCCAGTACTTC
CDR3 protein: CASSFGGIAETQYF

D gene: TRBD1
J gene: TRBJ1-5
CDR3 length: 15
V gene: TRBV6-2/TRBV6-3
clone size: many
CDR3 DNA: TGTGCCAGCAGATCCGGGACAGGGTACAATCAGCCCCAGCATTTT
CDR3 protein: CASRSGTGYNQPQHF

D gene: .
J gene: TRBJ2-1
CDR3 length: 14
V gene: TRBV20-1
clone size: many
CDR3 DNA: TGCAGTGCTAGTTCCGCTAGCGTTTGGGATGAGCAGTTCTTC
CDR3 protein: CSASSASVWDEQFF

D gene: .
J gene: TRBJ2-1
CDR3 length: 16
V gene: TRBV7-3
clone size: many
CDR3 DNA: TGTGCCAGCAGCTTAACGCCGACTAGGGAGCCGGGGGAGCAGTTCTTC
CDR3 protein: CASSLTPTREPGEQFF

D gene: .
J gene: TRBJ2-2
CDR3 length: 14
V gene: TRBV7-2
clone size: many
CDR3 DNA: TGTGCCAGCAGCTTAGTTAGCGAGTTCGGGGAGCTGTTTTTT
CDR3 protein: CASSLVSEFGELFF

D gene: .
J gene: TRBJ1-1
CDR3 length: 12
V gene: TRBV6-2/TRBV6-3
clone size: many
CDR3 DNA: TGTGCCACCACTCGGGTAAACACTGAAGCTTTCTTT
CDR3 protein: CATTRVNTEAFF

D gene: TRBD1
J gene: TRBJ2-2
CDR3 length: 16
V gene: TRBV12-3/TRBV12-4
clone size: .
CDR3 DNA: TGTGCCAGCAGTATTACAGGGGGCCCGAACACAGGGGAGCTGTTTTTT
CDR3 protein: CASSITGGPNTGELFF

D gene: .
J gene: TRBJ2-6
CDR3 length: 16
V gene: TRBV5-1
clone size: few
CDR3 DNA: TGCGCCAGCAGCTTGTGGGGCGGGACTGGGGCCAACGTCCTGACTTTC
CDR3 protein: CASSLWGGTGANVLTF

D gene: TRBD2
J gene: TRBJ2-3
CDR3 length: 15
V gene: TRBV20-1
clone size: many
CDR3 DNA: TGCAGTGCCTCCCGACTAGCGGGAGGCACAGATACGCAGTATTTT
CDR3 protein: CSASRLAGGTDTQYF

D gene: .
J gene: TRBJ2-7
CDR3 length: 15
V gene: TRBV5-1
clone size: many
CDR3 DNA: TGCGCCAGCAGCTCCGGGGAAGGTGGCTTCTACGAGCAGTACTTC
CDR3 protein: CASSSGEGGFYEQYF

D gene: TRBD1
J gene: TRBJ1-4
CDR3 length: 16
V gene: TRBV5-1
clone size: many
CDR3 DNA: TGCGCCAGCAGCTTCGGACAGACAGGGACTAATGAAAAACTGTTTTTT
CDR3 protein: CASSFGQTGTNEKLFF

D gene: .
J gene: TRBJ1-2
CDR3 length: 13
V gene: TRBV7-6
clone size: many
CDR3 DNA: TGTGCCAGCAGCCCTCGTCAGGACTATGGCTACACCTTC
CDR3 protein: CASSPRQDYGYTF

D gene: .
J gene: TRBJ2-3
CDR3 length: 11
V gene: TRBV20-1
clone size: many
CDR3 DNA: TGCAGTGCCGAAGCCGGGGATACGCAGTATTTT
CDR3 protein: CSAEAGDTQYF

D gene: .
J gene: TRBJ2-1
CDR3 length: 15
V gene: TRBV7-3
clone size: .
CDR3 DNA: TGTGCCAGCAGCTTAGCAGGGCGCTCCTACAATGAGCAGTTCTTC
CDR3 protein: CASSLAGRSYNEQFF

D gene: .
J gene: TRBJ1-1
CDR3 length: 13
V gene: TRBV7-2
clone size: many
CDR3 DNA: TGTGCCAGCAGCCAGGAAGCGAACACTGAAGCTTTCTTT
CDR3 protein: CASSQEANTEAFF

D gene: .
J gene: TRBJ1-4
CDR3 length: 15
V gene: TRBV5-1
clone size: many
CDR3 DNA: TGCGCCAGCAGCTTAGGCGGGACGGCTAATGAAAAACTGTTTTTT
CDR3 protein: CASSLGGTANEKLFF

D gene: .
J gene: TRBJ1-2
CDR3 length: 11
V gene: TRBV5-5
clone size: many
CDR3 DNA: TGTGCCAGCAGTTCGGGCTATGGCTACACCTTC
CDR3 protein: CASSSGYGYTF

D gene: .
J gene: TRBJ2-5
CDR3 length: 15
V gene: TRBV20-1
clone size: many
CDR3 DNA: TGCAGTGCTAGAAACGCACCGGGAGTTGGAGAGACCCAGTACTTC
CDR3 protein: CSARNAPGVGETQYF

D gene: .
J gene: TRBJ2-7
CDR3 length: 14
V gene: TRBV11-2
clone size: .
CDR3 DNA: TGTGCCAGCAGCTTAAGAGGGACCTCCGACGAGCAGTACTTC
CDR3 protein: CASSLRGTSDEQYF

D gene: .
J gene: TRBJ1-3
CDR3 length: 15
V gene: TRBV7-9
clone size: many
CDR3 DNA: TGTGCCAGCAGCTTCCAGGGCTTCTCTGGAAACACCATATATTTT
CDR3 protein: CASSFQGFSGNTIYF

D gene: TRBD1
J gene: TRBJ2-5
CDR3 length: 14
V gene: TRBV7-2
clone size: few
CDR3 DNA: TGTGCCAGCAGCGCCCGGACAGGGGGGGAGACCCAGTACTTC
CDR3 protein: CASSARTGGETQYF

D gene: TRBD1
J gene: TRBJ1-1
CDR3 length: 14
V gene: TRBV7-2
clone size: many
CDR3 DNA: TGTGCCAGCAGCACAGGGGTAAGGAACCCTGAAGCTTTCTTT
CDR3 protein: CASSTGVRNPEAFF